The clone carrying this TCR beta chain was seen more than once but under ten times. The CDR3 is made up of 12 amino acids. V lost 8 bases and J lost 5, with 13 bases in between. The germline V gene has CDR1 SNHLY and CDR2 FYNNEI. Combining a sample-barcoded 5' primer with a J-beta primer mix, a second PCR ran for roughly 7 to 11 cycles. TCRdb fed the 5' RACE reads into MiXCR, producing one record per CDR3 protein. The sample lists hundreds of thousands of distinct CDR3 sequences, about 42% seen once, with about 21% in the top ten. This record comes from a study of blood T cells in healthy people across ages.

This rearrangement joins TRBV2 to TRBJ2-7, with D maybe TRBD1 (5 bases). The sequenced material came from blood. This clonotype was obtained from a man between 60 and 75 years old in good health. The CDR3, as DNA: TGTGCCAGCGACATAGGGGTCAACGAGCAGTACTTC. Protein: CASDIGVNEQYF.